Following are 25 T cell receptor beta chains from one sample sequenced in a study of cytotoxic CD8 clonotypes in ibrutinib-treated CLL. Data came from immunoSEQ multiplex PCR; TCRdb stores just in-frame clones and leaves some out. This table holds about 130,000 clones, about 80% found once. Source: PBMCs, taken after 12 months of ibrutinib treatment. The receptor set was obtained from a human donor with chronic lymphocytic leukemia.

V is TRBV11-2 and J is TRBJ2-1; D perhaps matches TRBD2 (5 bases). This CDR3 comprises 13 residues. V shed 3 bases and J shed 8 bases, with 11 bases lying between them. Germline V gives CDR1 SGHAT, CDR2 FQNNGV. The CDR3 DNA follows: TGTGCCAGCAGCTTGGAGCGGCGCGATGAGCAGTTCTTC. Translation gives CASSLERRDEQFF. The entire variable domain, with the rest obtained from reference TRBV11-2 and TRBJ2-1, is as follows: EAGVAQSPRYKIIEKRQSVAFWCNPISGHATLYWYQQILGQGPKLLIQFQNNGVVDDSQLPKDRFSAERLKGVDSTLKIQPAKLEDSAVYLCASSLERRDEQFFGPGTRLTVL.

This chain joins TRBV19 and TRBJ1-5; D call uncertain. The CDR3 totals 13 residues. Trimming stripped 5 bases from V and 5 bases from J, with 10 bases between. Germline loops: CDR1 LNHDA, CDR2 SQIVND (reference sequence). The CDR3 nucleotides are TGTGCCAGTAGTCGGGAACCTGATCAGCCCCAGCATTTT. Translating it yields CASSREPDQPQHF.

The chain couples TRBV18 to TRBJ1-1; 9 bases line up with TRBD1. Trimming cost V 1 base and J 7 bases; bases outside gene matches: 7. Germline V gene lookup returns CDR1 KGHSH and CDR2 LQKENI. This CDR3 is built from 15 residues. The CDR3 nucleotides are TGTGCCAGCTCACCACAACAGGGGGCTCCGAGTGAAGCTTTCTTT. As protein: CASSPQQGAPSEAFF.

The chain is built from TRBV6-5 and TRBJ2-5; either TRBD1 or TRBD2 may fit D (5 bases each). Looked up from germline, CDR1 is MNHEY and CDR2 is SVGAGI. The CDR3 has 15 residues. V gave up 2 bases and J gave up 5 bases, with 15 bases separating them. The CDR3 sequence: CASSYVGQEGETQYF. As DNA, the CDR3 is TGTGCCAGCAGTTACGTGGGCCAAGAGGGGGAGACCCAGTACTTC.

In its sample, this clone was seen a few times. The rearrangement links TRBV5-4 to TRBJ2-5, with TRBD2 as a possible D gene (5 bases). The CDR3 contains 14 residues. The germline CDR1 and CDR2 sequences are SGHNT and YYREEE (reference sequence). V gave up 0 bases and J gave up 1 base, with 7 bases separating them. The CDR3 spells CASSLGAGQETQYF. DNA of the CDR3: TGTGCCAGCAGCTTGGGGGCGGGCCAAGAGACCCAGTACTTC.

This rearrangement joins TRBV7-6 to TRBJ2-7; D gene ambiguous. This CDR3 region has 13 residues. Germline assignment: CDR1 SGHVS and CDR2 FNYEAQ. V was shortened by 5 bases and J by 5 bases, with 13 bases between the two germline ends. The CDR3: CASSPLRVHEQYF. For the CDR3, the DNA is TGTGCCAGCAGCCCACTTAGGGTTCACGAGCAGTACTTC.

J is TRBJ2-7 and V is TRBV7-2; D perhaps matches TRBD2 (7 bases). The germline V gene encodes CDR1 SGHTA and CDR2 FQGNSA. CDR3 length equals 13 residues. Trimming shortened V by 5 bases and J by 6 bases, and 14 bases separated the two germline ends. This CDR3 reads CASSLAGAGEQYF. For the CDR3, the DNA is TGTGCCAGCAGCCTGGCGGGGGCTGGCGAGCAGTACTTC.

The table lists this clone with a count of one. This chain uses TRBV7-9 with TRBJ2-7; D is unresolved. V shed 7 bases and J shed 3 bases, with 13 bases lying between them. In germline, CDR1 is SEHNR, CDR2 FQNEAQ (reference sequence). CDR3 length: 13 residues. The CDR3 here is CASIGPENYEQYF. The CDR3 nucleotides read TGTGCCAGCATCGGACCGGAGAACTACGAGCAGTACTTC.

This rearrangement joins TRBV18 to TRBJ2-1; D is perhaps TRBD2 (11 bases). The ends were cut back, 3 bases at V and 5 bases at J, with 32 bases in the middle. Germline loops: CDR1 KGHSH, CDR2 LQKENI. CDR3 size: 21 residues. This CDR3 reads CASSPPRQGAKLAGANNEQFF. The DNA of the CDR3 is TGTGCCAGCTCACCGCCGAGACAGGGGGCGAAACTAGCGGGAGCGAACAATGAGCAGTTCTTC.

V gene TRBV30 combines with J gene TRBJ2-5, with 9 bases lining up with TRBD1. The CDR3 loop spans 14 amino acids. CDR1 and CDR2 (germline): GTSNPN, SVGIG (reference sequence). V trimming: 3 bases; J trimming: 3 bases; junction bases outside the gene matches: 5. CDR3 nucleotides: TGTGCCTGGAGAGCACAGGGGGCAGAAGAGACCCAGTACTTC. As protein: CAWRAQGAEETQYF.

In its sample, this clone was seen once. The chain employs TRBV30 and TRBJ1-2; 8 bases map to TRBD1. Per germline, CDR1 GTSNPN and CDR2 SVGIG (reference sequence). The CDR3 has 17 residues. The junction had 12 bases not matched to a gene; V was cut back by 1 base and J by 2 bases. The CDR3 DNA is TGTGCCTGGAGTGATGAGGACAGGGCGATCCTAAACTATGGCTACACCTTC. Protein sequence: CAWSDEDRAILNYGYTF.

This clone was counted a single time. The gene calls are TRBV7-8 and TRBJ2-7, with D tentatively TRBD2 (6 bases). The germline V gene has CDR1 SGHVS and CDR2 FQNEAQ. V was cut by 5 bases and J by 6 bases, with 20 bases left in between. The CDR3 extends over 15 amino acids. CDR3: CASSLRTSSGFEQYF. CDR3 in DNA: TGTGCCAGCAGCCTCCGAACTAGCTCGGGGTTCGAGCAGTACTTC.

The chain carries TRBV11-3 and TRBJ2-3, with 14 bases matching TRBD2. The germline V gene has CDR1 SGHNT and CDR2 YENEEA. The CDR3 extends over 17 amino acids. V trimming: 5 bases; J trimming: 8 bases; junction bases outside the gene matches: 12. DNA for the CDR3: TGTGCCAGCAGCACCGGGACTAGCGGGAGCTTCGGAACTACGCAGTATTTT. As protein: CASSTGTSGSFGTTQYF.

V gene TRBV9 combines with J gene TRBJ2-1; tentative D call: TRBD1 (5 bases). V was clipped by 3 bases and J by 7 bases, with 20 bases between them. This CDR3 region has 16 residues. Germline-derived CDR1 and CDR2 are SGDLS and YYNGEE. CDR3 residues: CASSDTPRQITNEQFF. In nucleotides, the CDR3 is TGTGCCAGCAGCGATACCCCTCGACAGATAACAAATGAGCAGTTCTTC.

This chain uses TRBV7-2 with TRBJ2-1, with D perhaps TRBD1 or TRBD2 (6 bases each). Germline V gives CDR1 SGHTA, CDR2 FQGNSA. The CDR3 sequence is 14 residues long. Trimming removed 4 bases from V and 9 bases from J, with 16 bases in between. The CDR3 loop is CASSSGDPGSEQFF. Written as DNA, the CDR3 is TGTGCCAGCAGCTCAGGGGACCCCGGGAGTGAGCAGTTCTTC.

The rearrangement joins TRBV27 to TRBJ2-7, with 7 bases aligning to TRBD1. The germline V gene has CDR1 MNHEY and CDR2 SMNVEV (reference sequence). Unmatched junction bases numbered 13, after V lost 4 bases and J lost 4 bases. The CDR3 has 16 amino acids. CDR3 nucleotides: TGTGCCAGCAGTTCCCCACTACGGGACAGCCGGTACGAGCAGTACTTC. It codes for CASSSPLRDSRYEQYF.

The gene calls are TRBV4-3 and TRBJ2-5, with 8 bases lining up with TRBD1. The ends lost 4 bases at V and 2 bases at J; junction bases unmatched: 0. Germline loops: CDR1 LGHNA, CDR2 YSLEER. CDR3 length equals 13 residues. CDR3 nucleotide sequence: TGCGCCAGCAGCCGGGACAGGCAAGAGACCCAGTACTTC. Translated, it gives CASSRDRQETQYF.

CDR3 coding DNA: TGTGCCAGCAGCCGAACCTCAGTAGCGGGGGTGGGGTACAATGAGCAGTTCTTC. Translated: CASSRTSVAGVGYNEQFF. The chain carries TRBV7-6 and TRBJ2-1; TRBD2 agrees at 9 bases. Germline V gene sequence: CDR1 SGHVS, CDR2 FNYEAQ. The CDR3 length is 18 residues. Trimming cost V 5 bases and J 4 bases; bases outside gene matches: 15.

This clone has more than one count but fewer than ten. This chain joins TRBV25-1 and TRBJ2-5, with 15 nucleotides matching TRBD2. The CDR3 length is 15 residues. V shed 6 bases, J shed 5 bases, and the junction held 4 bases outside the gene matches. CDR1 MGHDK and CDR2 SYGVNS come from the germline V gene. The CDR3 coding sequence is TGTGCCAGCAGCATCGGACTAGCGGGAGGGGAGACCCAGTACTTC. This encodes CASSIGLAGGETQYF.

V gene TRBV11-2 combines with J gene TRBJ2-7; 7 nucleotides line up with TRBD2. The CDR3 is made up of 16 amino acids. Trimming cost V 1 base and J 5 bases; bases outside gene matches: 11. The V gene's germline CDR1 is SGHAT and CDR2 FQNNGV. The CDR3 here is CASSLVGEGLTDEQYF. The CDR3 region has the DNA TGTGCCAGCAGCTTAGTGGGGGAGGGTTTGACCGACGAGCAGTACTTC.

The CDR3 coding sequence is TGTGCCAGCAGCCAGCTAGTCGGGACCCGACGCTACAATGAGCAGTTCTTC. It yields the protein CASSQLVGTRRYNEQFF. The rearrangement links TRBV7-6 to TRBJ2-1; D may match TRBD1 or TRBD2 (5 bases each). CDR3 length: 17 amino acids. Trimming shortened V by 5 bases and J by 3 bases, and 20 bases separated the two germline ends. The germline gives CDR1 SGHVS, CDR2 FNYEAQ. Looking up the rest from reference TRBV7-6 and TRBJ2-1 gives the full variable domain: GAGVSQSPRYKVTKRGQDVALRCDPISGHVSLYWYRQALGQGPEFLTYFNYEAQQDKSGLPNDRFSAERPEGSISTLTIQRTEQRDSAMYRCASSQLVGTRRYNEQFFGPGTRLTVL.

For this clone: At the DNA level, this CDR3 is encoded by other sequences in the same sample as well. The chain links TRBV19 to TRBJ2-2; D remains ambiguous. This CDR3 spans 13 amino acids. Germline CDR1 reads LNHDA; CDR2 reads SQIVND (reference sequence). Between the trimmed V and J ends, which lost 3 bases and 1 base, there was a span of 3 bases. The CDR3 protein is CASSILNTGELFF. The CDR3 nucleotides read TGTGCCAGTAGTATTTTGAACACCGGGGAGCTGTTTTTT.

The chain links TRBV25-1 to TRBJ2-1; perhaps TRBD2 as D (6 bases). Germline CDR1 and CDR2: MGHDK and SYGVNS. The CDR3 is 12 residues long. Trimming left V 6 bases short and J 8 bases short, with 11 bases between. The CDR3 is CASRVSGHEQFF. CDR3 coding DNA: TGTGCCAGCAGGGTCAGCGGGCATGAGCAGTTCTTC.

The V call is TRBV9, the J call TRBJ1-1; no clear D. In germline, CDR1 is SGDLS, CDR2 YYNGEE. The CDR3 contains 15 residues. The ends were cut back, 4 bases at V and 0 bases at J, with 13 bases in the middle. The CDR3 here is CASSLRAGMNTEAFF. CDR3 in DNA: TGTGCCAGCAGCCTCCGGGCCGGAATGAACACTGAAGCTTTCTTT. The variable domain in full, completed from reference TRBV9 and TRBJ1-1, reads DSGVTQTPKHLITATGQRVTLRCSPRSGDLSVYWYQQSLDQGLQFLIQYYNGEERAKGNILERFSAQQFPDLHSELNLSSLELGDSALYFCASSLRAGMNTEAFFGQGTRLTVV.

The CDR3 here is CATSRVNRGATEAFF. In nucleotides, the CDR3 is TGTGCCACCAGCAGAGTAAACAGGGGTGCCACTGAAGCTTTCTTT. The chain recombines TRBV15 with TRBJ1-1, with TRBD1 matching 7 bases. V trimming: 1 base; J trimming: 4 bases; junction bases outside the gene matches: 6. The CDR3 spans 15 residues. From germline, CDR1 is LNHNV and CDR2 YYDKDF (reference sequence). The full variable domain, completed using reference TRBV15 and TRBJ1-1, is DAMVIQNPRYQVTQFGKPVTLSCSQTLNHNVMYWYQQKSSQAPKLLFHYYDKDFNNEADTPDNFQSRRPNTSFCFLDIRSPGLGDTAMYLCATSRVNRGATEAFFGQGTRLTVV.